This TCR beta chain was sequenced during a study of blood T cell repertoires in COVID-19. About the research overall: Both acute and convalescent COVID-19 samples were obtained from the United States, Italy and Spain. Sample material is recorded as cDNA or gDNA derived from T cells, B-cell-depleted T cells, or PBMCs.

Authors' analysis steps: Quantification of nucleated cells was approximated via reference gene primer amplification. The protocol was immunoSEQ multiplex PCR, while the TCRdb copy is restricted to in-frame clones and leaves out a portion. V, J and clone size were drawn from that table, and D and trimming were deduced from the DNA. The profile covers approximately 32,000 clones, with around 88% appearing a single time and 4% to 5% taken by the ten largest. The clonotype originates from a woman between 65 and 79 years old with active COVID-19. Sequencing was carried out using peripheral blood.

The CDR3 nucleotides read TGTGCCAGCAGCTCATCCCGGGACAGGGTAGACGAGCAGTACTTC. Protein sequence: CASSSSRDRVDEQYF. The gene calls are TRBV7-2 and TRBJ2-7; 9 positions match TRBD1. From germline, CDR1 is SGHTA and CDR2 FQGNSA. Trimming removed 4 bases from V and 5 bases from J; junction bases left unmatched: 9. CDR3 length: 15 amino acids.